The next 24 T cell receptor beta chains were all read from a single sample in a study of cytomegalovirus exposure and HLA in healthy donors. Amplification used 60 Vbeta primers and 13 Jbeta primers. The protocol was immunoSEQ multiplex PCR, while the TCRdb copy is restricted to in-frame clones and leaves out a portion. The sample data list some 75,000 clones. The sample taken for sequencing was PBMCs. The source is a middle-aged man in good health and CMV-seronegative.

J is TRBJ1-2 and V is TRBV30; 12 bases are shared with TRBD1. The germline gives CDR1 GTSNPN, CDR2 SVGIG (reference sequence). This CDR3 is 13 amino acids long. V lost 5 bases and J lost 4; bases outside the gene matches: 2. CDR3 in amino acids: CAWGTGGFYGYTF. CDR3 nucleotide sequence: TGTGCCTGGGGGACAGGGGGCTTCTATGGCTACACCTTC. Together with reference TRBV30 and TRBJ1-2, the CDR3 gives the full variable domain: SQTIHQWPATLVQPVGSPLSLECTVEGTSNPNLYWYRQAAGRGLQLLFYSVGIGQISSEVPQNLSASRPQDRQFILSSKKLLLSDSGFYLCAWGTGGFYGYTFGSGTRLTVV.

The chain has TRBV25-1 and TRBJ2-2; 9 bases align to TRBD1. V shed 3 bases, J shed 4 bases, and the junction held 6 bases outside the gene matches. CDR3 length: 16 residues. The germline CDR1 and CDR2 sequences are MGHDK and SYGVNS. CDR3 nucleotide sequence: TGTGCCAGCAGTGACCCACAGGGGGCAGGCACCGGGGAGCTGTTTTTT. Its translation: CASSDPQGAGTGELFF.

The chain carries TRBV15 and TRBJ1-6; the D gene is possibly TRBD1 (5 bases). CDR1 LNHNV and CDR2 YYDKDF come from the germline V gene (reference sequence). The CDR3 is made up of 14 amino acids. The V gene lost 5 bases and the J gene lost 12 bases, with 17 bases spanning the gap. The CDR3 DNA reads TGTGCCACCAGCGCGGACAACCCAAGGTTACCCCTCCACTTT. This translates into CATSADNPRLPLHF.

Points on this clone: Other DNA sequences from this sample encode an identical CDR3 as well. This chain links TRBV7-2 with TRBJ1-4; tentative D call: TRBD1 (5 bases). In germline, CDR1 is SGHTA, CDR2 FQGNSA. V was pared by 3 bases and J by 10 bases, with 18 bases between. The CDR3 contains 15 residues. As DNA, the CDR3 is TGTGCCAGCAGCTTGCAGGACATTGAGGTCGGAAAACTGTTTTTT. This sequence encodes CASSLQDIEVGKLFF.

J is TRBJ1-2 and V is TRBV7-9; 8 bases match TRBD1. The germline V gene has CDR1 SEHNR and CDR2 FQNEAQ (reference sequence). Trimming cost V 0 bases and J 5 bases; bases outside gene matches: 5. The CDR3 runs 15 residues. DNA for the CDR3: TGTGCCAGCAGCTTAGCGGCAGGGGGCTTTTATGGCTACACCTTC. Residues: CASSLAAGGFYGYTF. Drawing the rest from reference TRBV7-9 and TRBJ1-2, the complete variable domain is DTGVSQNPRHKITKRGQNVTFRCDPISEHNRLYWYRQTLGQGPEFLTYFQNEAQLEKSRLLSDRFSAERPKGSFSTLEIQRTEQGDSAMYLCASSLAAGGFYGYTFGSGTRLTVV.

The chain has TRBV6-5 and TRBJ2-5; D perhaps matches TRBD2 (7 bases). CDR3 size: 13 residues. Trimming left V 6 bases short and J 4 bases short, with 12 bases between. CDR1 is MNHEY, CDR2 SVGAGI, per germline. CDR3 region: CASRRGGGETQYF. The CDR3 bases are TGTGCCAGCAGAAGAGGGGGGGGAGAGACCCAGTACTTC.

The genes are TRBV5-1 and TRBJ2-5, with 7 bases that match TRBD2. J was trimmed by 5 bases and V by 0 bases; bases with no gene match: 4. This CDR3 has 14 amino acids. The germline V gene encodes CDR1 SGHRS and CDR2 YFSETQ. In DNA, the CDR3 is TGCGCCAGCAGCTTGGCCGTGGGGGGGGAGACCCAGTACTTC. Translated: CASSLAVGGETQYF.

For the CDR3, the DNA is TGTGCCAGCAGCTCATCGGGACAGGGGGCTTACGAGCAGTACTTC. Translated, it gives CASSSSGQGAYEQYF. V usage is TRBV7-9 and J usage is TRBJ2-7; 12 positions agree with TRBD1. J gave up 4 bases and V 4 bases, and 5 bases lay outside the gene matches. CDR1 and CDR2 from the germline V gene are SEHNR and FQNEAQ (reference sequence). The length of the CDR3 is 15 residues.

This chain joins TRBV9 and TRBJ2-2; 8 nucleotides line up with TRBD2. The V and J ends lost 0 bases and 0 bases, in that order; junction bases with no gene match: 4. Per the germline V gene, CDR1 is SGDLS and CDR2 is YYNGEE. The CDR3 contains 17 residues. This CDR3 reads CASSVGLAGANTGELFF. The CDR3 nucleotides read TGTGCCAGCAGCGTAGGTCTAGCGGGCGCGAACACCGGGGAGCTGTTTTTT.

The chain carries TRBV5-8 and TRBJ2-3; 12 bases are shared with TRBD2. The CDR3 runs to 15 residues. After removal of 3 bases from V and 2 bases from J, the junction contained 1 base not matched to a gene. Germline V gene data show CDR1 as SGHTS and CDR2 as YDEGEE. The CDR3 DNA reads TGTGCCAGCAGCTGGACTAGCGGGAACACAGATACGCAGTATTTT. It codes for CASSWTSGNTDTQYF.

V and J are TRBV19 and TRBJ1-4; D uncertain. The CDR3 loop spans 12 amino acids. Trimming left V 7 bases short and J 8 bases short, with 11 bases between. Germline CDR1 and CDR2: LNHDA and SQIVND (reference sequence). CDR3 region: CASTRVGEKLFF. CDR3 bases: TGTGCCAGTACGAGGGTAGGAGAAAAACTGTTTTTT.

The J gene is TRBJ1-5, the V gene TRBV2; D unclear. V lost 0 bases and J lost 6, with 9 bases in between. Germline CDR1 is SNHLY and CDR2 is FYNNEI. CDR3 size: 14 residues. The CDR3: CASSEALRVQPQHF. CDR3 DNA: TGTGCCAGCAGTGAAGCGCTTCGGGTTCAGCCCCAGCATTTT. Full variable domain (rest looked up from reference TRBV2 and TRBJ1-5): EPEVTQTPSHQVTQMGQEVILRCVPISNHLYFYWYRQILGQKVEFLVSFYNNEISEKSEIFDDQFSVERPDGSNFTLKIRSTKLEDSAMYFCASSEALRVQPQHFGDGTRLSIL.

The genes are TRBV29-1 and TRBJ2-7; 14 nucleotides agree with TRBD2. Germline values: CDR1 SQVTM, CDR2 ANQGSEA. This CDR3 is 13 amino acids long. After removal of 6 bases from V and 4 bases from J, the junction contained 2 bases not matched to a gene. CDR3 loop: CSVGTSGGYEQYF. As DNA, the CDR3 is TGCAGCGTAGGGACTAGCGGGGGTTACGAGCAGTACTTC.

The chain joins TRBV5-4 to TRBJ2-3, with unresolved D. This CDR3 has 15 residues. Trimming left V 0 bases short and J 0 bases short, with 8 bases between. Germline assignment: CDR1 SGHNT and CDR2 YYREEE (reference sequence). CDR3 coding DNA: TGTGCCAGCAGCTTGGCGGTTTCTAGCACAGATACGCAGTATTTT. It yields the protein CASSLAVSSTDTQYF.

This rearrangement joins TRBV10-3 to TRBJ2-1; no clear D. Trimming shortened V by 2 bases and J by 0 bases, and 11 bases separated the two germline ends. Germline CDR1 is ENHRY and CDR2 is SYGVKD. The CDR3 is 16 amino acids. The CDR3 region is CAISEAAESSYNEQFF. In nucleotides, the CDR3 is TGTGCCATCAGTGAGGCGGCGGAAAGCTCCTACAATGAGCAGTTCTTC.

The V call is TRBV5-8, the J call TRBJ2-3; TRBD2 is a possible D gene (5 bases). The CDR3 covers 15 residues. The V end lost 1 base, the J end lost 4 bases, and 13 bases lay between the germline ends. Germline V gene sequence: CDR1 SGHTS, CDR2 YDEGEE. CDR3 loop: CASSLWGIGADTQYF. The CDR3 nucleotides read TGTGCCAGCAGCTTGTGGGGTATCGGGGCAGATACGCAGTATTTT.

V is TRBV25-1 and J is TRBJ1-1; tentative D call: TRBD1 (5 bases). The V end lost 6 bases, the J end lost 5 bases, and 16 bases lay between the germline ends. Germline CDR1 is MGHDK and CDR2 is SYGVNS. The CDR3 is made up of 14 amino acids. The CDR3 DNA reads TGTGCCAGCAGGGAGGCGGGGGTGAGGACTGAAGCTTTCTTT. It translates to CASREAGVRTEAFF.

In DNA, the CDR3 is TGTGCCAGCAGCCCGGAGCGACAGTGGGCGGGAAGGAGCACTGAAGCTTTCTTT. It translates to CASSPERQWAGRSTEAFF. The chain links TRBV7-9 to TRBJ1-1; possible D gene TRBD1, 5 bases. Germline V gene sequence: CDR1 SEHNR, CDR2 FQNEAQ (reference sequence). The CDR3 covers 18 residues. Trimming shortened V by 5 bases and J by 4 bases, and 26 bases separated the two germline ends. The full variable domain, its missing parts supplied by reference TRBV7-9 and TRBJ1-1, is DTGVSQNPRHKITKRGQNVTFRCDPISEHNRLYWYRQTLGQGPEFLTYFQNEAQLEKSRLLSDRFSAERPKGSFSTLEIQRTEQGDSAMYLCASSPERQWAGRSTEAFFGQGTRLTVV.

This rearrangement joins TRBV6-4 to TRBJ1-2, with D uncertain. Per germline, CDR1 MRHNA and CDR2 SNTAGT. This CDR3 region has 14 residues. V lost 0 bases, J lost 2 bases, and 7 bases lay in between. CDR3 nucleotide sequence: TGTGCCAGCAGTGACTCACGAGGGAACTATGGCTACACCTTC. This encodes CASSDSRGNYGYTF.

The V call is TRBV11-2, the J call TRBJ2-7, with 12 positions matching TRBD1. CDR3 length: 15 amino acids. CDR1 and CDR2 (germline): SGHAT, FQNNGV. The V segment lost 5 bases and the J segment 2 bases; nucleotides outside the gene matches: 4. The CDR3 region is CASSGGQGATYEQYF. DNA for the CDR3: TGTGCCAGCAGCGGGGGACAGGGGGCGACCTACGAGCAGTACTTC.

The chain recombines TRBV9 with TRBJ1-4; 8 nucleotides match TRBD1. Germline CDR1 SGDLS, CDR2 YYNGEE. The ends lost 0 bases at V and 6 bases at J; junction bases unmatched: 4. The length of the CDR3 is 15 residues. CDR3 coding DNA: TGTGCCAGCAGCGTAGAGACAGGGGATCATGAAAAACTGTTTTTT. Residues: CASSVETGDHEKLFF.

The chain recombines TRBV19 with TRBJ1-3; D perhaps matches TRBD1 (6 bases). Germline CDR1 LNHDA, CDR2 SQIVND (reference sequence). With 0 bases removed from V and 2 bases from J, the gap between germline ends came to 11 bases. This CDR3 spans 16 amino acids. The CDR3 reads CASSIEGARPGNTIYF. The CDR3 DNA reads as TGTGCCAGTAGTATAGAGGGGGCCCGACCTGGAAACACCATATATTTT.

V gene TRBV5-1 combines with J gene TRBJ2-5; D call uncertain. The DNA end is a closer match to TRBJ2-7, so the J assignment may be wrong. Germline V gene sequence: CDR1 SGHRS, CDR2 YFSETQ. The CDR3 length is 12 residues. The chain's CDR3 is CASSLTSDEQYF. For the CDR3, the DNA is TGCGCCAGCAGCTTGACCAGCGACGAGCAGTACTTC.

This rearrangement joins TRBV15 to TRBJ2-5, with 10 positions matching TRBD1. The end of the DNA fits TRBJ2-7 better, so the J call may be wrong. The germline CDR1 and CDR2 sequences are LNHNV and YYDKDF (reference sequence). The CDR3 loop spans 15 amino acids. As DNA, the CDR3 is TGTGCCACCAGCAGAGGGGGACAGGGGCTCCTCGAGCAGTACTTC. This gives the protein CATSRGGQGLLEQYF.